This TCR beta chain was sequenced in a study of T cells in Graves' hyperthyroidism and ophthalmopathy (dated by TCRdb to between 2018 and 2020). In the study overall: Peripheral blood samples were taken at initial diagnosis, before any treatment was given. The 95 to 100 discovery patients were randomly divided into training and test sets at a 7:3 ratio. In addition, the study compared T-cell repertoires in thyroid tissue and in blood from roughly six Graves' hyperthyroidism patients. An independent validation cohort of 18 to 20 hyperthyroidism patients and more than 15 patients who later progressed to ophthalmopathy tested prospective prediction of ophthalmopathy. To identify distinguishing TCR V-J signatures, a discovery cohort of around 100 patients was used, comprising 40 to 45 with Graves' ophthalmopathy and 57 with stable Graves' hyperthyroidism. After sampling, hyperthyroidism patients received methimazole starting at 30 mg daily, and ophthalmopathy patients received high-dose intravenous methylprednisolone. The paper describes TCR Vbeta CDR3 sequencing of 135 peripheral blood samples, made up of 40 to 45 ophthalmopathy patients, 70 to 75 hyperthyroidism patients and 17 progressor patients. What the research found in general, with its limitations: A model built on a 13 V-J signature distinguished ophthalmopathy from stable hyperthyroidism, reaching roughly 88% sensitivity and approximately 83% specificity in cross-validation and 80%/75% in testing. In validation, the model predicted progression to ophthalmopathy a median of roughly six months before onset, with roughly 68% sensitivity and more than 72% specificity. No statistical method was used to set the sample size in advance, and investigators knew the group allocation. Most expanded thyroid clonotypes (frequency above 0.001) were also detected in blood, a finding suggesting that blood repertoires may reflect thyroid immune responses.

This clonotype was counted many times. Its target antigen remains unknown. No base quality information exists; no much larger clone differs at one position. Amplification of TCR beta CDR3 regions was carried out from RNA transcripts. The first round of RT-PCR for the TCR CDR3 was performed with the HTBI primer set and the Qiagen OneStep RT-PCR kit. A second multiplex PCR round built the libraries, followed by size selection and purification. Libraries were sequenced paired-end with 100 bp reads on an Illumina HiSeq2000. Per the original workflow: SOAPnuke was used to process the raw data, removing reads that contained adapters or uncalled bases, had a mean Phred below 15, or lacked an exact match to the constant primer or identifier. COPE v1.2.5 was used to merge the high-quality paired reads, and each unique nucleotide sequence was defined as a clonotype. MiTCR v1.1 was used to align the clonotypes against IMGT TRBV, TRBD and TRBJ reference segments. The analysis included only V-J combinations with a frequency above 0.0001, which together covered over 98% of the repertoires. The TCS score was defined as the ratio of F50 (clonal expansion) to E x V (chaos), calculated using BLOSUM62-based TCRdist between CDR3 peptides within each V-J. Welch's t-statistics and random forest reduced around 550 V-J features to under 15, which were used in a naive Bayes classifier (R e1071). TCRdb cleaned the public reads at Q25 with fastp, built clones with MiXCR and kept in-frame beta chains. Every distinct CDR3 protein forms one entry, paired with its most common genes and DNA. The V and J calls, along with clone size, are taken from TCRdb and not from the paper's own processing. This sample holds about 480,000 distinct CDR3 sequences; less than 25% were observed only once. The top ten clonotypes cover 45% to 50% of the sample.

Trimming at the junction amounts to 5 bases on V and 8 bases on J, and the germline ends lie 12 bases apart. CDR1 and CDR2 are read off the germline V gene as SGHTA and FQGNSA. From its cysteine to its phenylalanine, the CDR3 spans 12 amino acids. The entry retains the CDR3 DNA only, 36 bases that are in frame from base 1. Ophthalmopathy patients had moderately to severely active disease, Clinical Activity Score of at least 3, NOSPECS grade of at least 4, and duration under 3 months. Exclusion was applied to patients with uncontrolled infections, other autoimmune diseases, pregnancy or lactation. Diagnoses were based on clinical symptoms, serum thyroxine and TRAb, thyroid ultrasound and orbital computed tomography. PBMCs were isolated from about 10 ml of fresh peripheral blood by Ficoll-Paque density gradient centrifugation. Total RNA was extracted with Trizol reagent, and quality was checked on an Agilent 2100 Bioanalyzer.

Sequencing was performed on blood. The chain is encoded by TRBV7-2 joined to TRBJ1-2, with TRBD1 tentatively as D gene (6 bases match). The sequence was obtained from a woman in her seventies with Graves' ophthalmopathy. The nucleotide sequence is given as TGTGCCAGCAGCCTGGTGGGGGGCGGCTACACCTTC. It is translated as CASSLVGGGYTF. This CDR3, with the reference TRBV7-2 and TRBJ1-2 proteins standing in past its ends, gives the full variable domain GAGVSQSPSNKVTEKGKDVELRCDPISGHTALYWYRQSLGQGLEFLIYFQGNSAPDKSGLPSDRFSAERTGGSVSTLTIQRTQQEDSAVYLCASSLVGGGYTFGSGTRLTVV.